This T cell receptor (beta chain) was identified during a study of OX40 agonist ivuxolimab in advanced cancers. Study background: Cohort: about 80% men, mean age around 60, aged roughly 20 to 79. Study results and caveats: Within 6 weeks, CD4+ and CD8+ blood T cells expanded clonally at 0.1 to 3.0 mg/kg. No antigen was identified for the clonally expanded peripheral T cells.

As regards this clone: The target antigen is unknown.

CDR1 and CDR2 from the germline V gene are LNHDA and SQIVND (reference sequence). V shed 7 bases, J shed 1 base, and the junction held 5 bases outside the gene matches. The CDR3 is made up of 15 amino acids. Only in-frame clones appear in the TCRdb table, and some are missing; sequencing was by immunoSEQ multiplex PCR. The table lists 50,000 to 65,000 clones, more than 80% of them singletons. The chain joins TRBV19 to TRBJ2-5, with 11 nucleotides matching TRBD1. Sequences were derived from CD4+ or CD8+ T cells sorted from blood, sampled in a trial of the OX40 agonist ivuxolimab. The receptor comes from an adult with an advanced solid tumor such as melanoma, head and neck, liver or kidney cancer. CDR3 in DNA: TGTGCCAGTACCGCTGGACAGGGGGCCCAAGAGACCCAGTACTTC. Translation gives CASTAGQGAQETQYF.